This is a list of T cell receptor beta chains from one sample in a study of glioma-infiltrating T cells after dendritic cell vaccination. Generated by immunoSEQ multiplex PCR, the TCRdb table keeps only in-frame clones and is missing some. Of just under 85,000 clones listed, 70% to 90% are singletons. The input for sequencing was blood, taken before dendritic cell vaccination. The receptor source for this set is a human donor with glioblastoma. Each CDR3 is given with its conserved first and last residue. A D gene is named only where the DNA matches it firmly. For some rows the clone size is stated as once, few or many, or as a class when expanded; others skip it.

cdr3_aa cdr3_nt d_call clone_size j_call v_call
CATQWTSGTYEQYF TGTGCCACCCAATGGACTAGCGGGACCTACGAGCAGTACTTC TRBD2 NA TRBJ2-7 TRBV10-3
CAIRGGETGELFF TGTGCCATCAGGGGGGGTGAAACCGGGGAGCTGTTTTTT NA NA TRBJ2-2 TRBV10-3
CASGRGRGAGELFF TGTGCCAGCGGCAGGGGGCGGGGCGCCGGGGAGCTGTTTTTT TRBD1 NA TRBJ2-2 TRBV6-5
CASSVGLPYNEQFF TGTGCCAGCAGTGTGGGACTACCTTACAATGAGCAGTTCTTC TRBD2 once TRBJ2-1 TRBV2
CASSGISSYEQYF TGTGCCAGCAGCGGTATTAGCTCCTACGAGCAGTACTTC NA NA TRBJ2-7 TRBV7-9
CASSLEGRTEAFF TGCGCCAGCAGCTTGGAAGGGAGGACTGAAGCTTTCTTT NA NA TRBJ1-1 TRBV5-1
CASSLNGQGAGNTIYF TGTGCCAGCTCACTCAACGGACAGGGGGCTGGAAACACCATATATTTT TRBD1 NA TRBJ1-3 TRBV18
CASSQGQPGLYEQYF TGTGCCAGCAGCCAGGGGCAGCCGGGCCTCTACGAGCAGTACTTC NA NA TRBJ2-7 TRBV4-2
CASSLGQVRDEQYF TGCGCCAGCAGCTTGGGACAGGTTAGGGACGAGCAGTACTTC NA NA TRBJ2-7 TRBV5-1
CASSKGGPGQGGTEAFF TGTGCCAGTAGTAAGGGGGGCCCGGGACAGGGGGGAACTGAAGCTTTCTTT TRBD1 few TRBJ1-1 TRBV19
CASSLQGPENTEAFF TGCGCCAGCAGCCTACAGGGGCCTGAGAACACTGAAGCTTTCTTT TRBD1 once TRBJ1-1 TRBV5-1
CASSVGQGNTGELFF TGTGCCAGCAGCGTAGGACAGGGGAACACCGGGGAGCTGTTTTTT TRBD1 NA TRBJ2-2 TRBV9
CASSLLATSYNEQFF TGCGCCAGCAGCCTACTAGCGACCTCCTACAATGAGCAGTTCTTC TRBD2 NA TRBJ2-1 TRBV5-1
CASSLVQGGNYGYTF TGTGCCAGCAGCTTGGTCCAGGGAGGCAACTATGGCTACACCTTC NA NA TRBJ1-2 TRBV5-8
CASSAYQGGGDEQYF TGTGCCAGCAGTGCATATCAGGGGGGTGGCGACGAGCAGTACTTC NA NA TRBJ2-7 TRBV6-1
CASRPYPGTGYEQYF TGTGCCAGCAGGCCCTATCCCGGGACAGGGTACGAGCAGTACTTC TRBD1 NA TRBJ2-7 TRBV28
CASSFSLSTDTQYF TGTGCCAGCAGCTTTTCCCTTAGCACAGATACGCAGTATTTT NA NA TRBJ2-3 TRBV7-9
CASSLAAGVYNEQFF TGTGCCAGCAGCTTAGCAGCGGGAGTCTACAATGAGCAGTTCTTC TRBD2 NA TRBJ2-1 TRBV13
CASSLLSLAGGQGRNEQFF TGTGCCAGCAGCTTGCTATCCCTAGCGGGAGGGCAAGGTAGGAATGAGCAGTTCTTC TRBD2 NA TRBJ2-1 TRBV5-4
CASSLAGLSSGEQYF TGTGCCAGCAGCTTAGCGGGACTATCCTCTGGGGAGCAGTACTTC TRBD2 NA TRBJ2-7 TRBV7-8
CASSRLAGGYEQYF TGTGCCAGCAGCCGACTAGCGGGGGGGTACGAGCAGTACTTC TRBD2 NA TRBJ2-7 TRBV6-5
CASSLGGGRPSTDTQYF TGTGCCAGCAGCTTGGGTGGCGGGAGGCCTAGCACAGATACGCAGTATTTT TRBD2 NA TRBJ2-3 TRBV5-4
CASTPTSGGRSGELFF TGTGCCAGTACCCCAACGAGCGGGGGGCGGTCCGGGGAGCTGTTTTTT TRBD2 few TRBJ2-2 TRBV19
CASSLPPGQALNTEAFF TGTGCCAGCAGTTTACCTCCGGGACAGGCCCTAAACACTGAAGCTTTCTTT TRBD1 NA TRBJ1-1 TRBV28
CAWNWALSGNTIYF TGTGCCTGGAACTGGGCTCTCTCTGGAAACACCATATATTTT NA NA TRBJ1-3 TRBV30
CASSPRGRVTEAFF TGTGCCAGCAGTCCCAGGGGGCGAGTGACTGAAGCTTTCTTT TRBD1 NA TRBJ1-1 TRBV6-5
CASTPLGTGGDYGYTF TGTGCCAGCACCCCTCTTGGGACAGGGGGAGACTATGGCTACACCTTC TRBD1 NA TRBJ1-2 TRBV27
CASSPAGTGDDEQFF TGTGCCAGCAGCCCTGCCGGGACAGGGGACGATGAGCAGTTCTTC TRBD1 NA TRBJ2-1 TRBV7-8
CASSQAERWMNTEAFF TGTGCCAGCAGCCAAGCTGAGCGGTGGATGAACACTGAAGCTTTCTTT NA NA TRBJ1-1 TRBV4-2
CASSLQANTEAFF TGTGCCAGCAGTTTACAGGCGAACACTGAAGCTTTCTTT NA NA TRBJ1-1 TRBV27
CATSRMGLDGTGELFF TGTGCCACCAGCAGAATGGGACTTGATGGAACCGGGGAGCTGTTTTTT NA NA TRBJ2-2 TRBV15
CSARQGYGYTF TGCAGTGCTAGACAGGGCTATGGCTACACCTTC NA NA TRBJ1-2 TRBV20-1
CASSGTALMGTEAFF TGCGCCAGCTCCGGGACAGCTTTGATGGGCACTGAAGCTTTCTTT TRBD1 once TRBJ1-1 TRBV10-2
CASSYWGRREQYF TGTGCCAGCAGCTACTGGGGCAGGCGGGAGCAGTACTTC NA once TRBJ2-7 TRBV5-6
CASIPSILAGQQYF TGTGCCAGCATCCCGAGTATACTAGCGGGGCAACAGTACTTC TRBD2 once TRBJ2-7 TRBV7-2
CASRDQRSPLHF TGTGCCAGCAGAGACCAGCGGTCACCCCTCCACTTT NA NA TRBJ1-6 TRBV6-1
CASKPKTENTEAFF TGTGCCAGCAAACCTAAGACAGAGAACACTGAAGCTTTCTTT NA NA TRBJ1-1 TRBV7-9
CASRQTSGGEYEQYF TGTGCCAGCAGACAAACTAGCGGGGGGGAGTACGAGCAGTACTTC TRBD2 few TRBJ2-7 TRBV6-1
CASSFHPGQGYNEQFF TGCGCCAGCAGCTTTCACCCTGGACAGGGATACAATGAGCAGTTCTTC TRBD1 NA TRBJ2-1 TRBV5-1
CAWSVLRGDSTDTQYF TGTGCCTGGAGTGTACTACGGGGGGACAGCACAGATACGCAGTATTTT TRBD2 NA TRBJ2-3 TRBV30
CASSLDRTGVVGTEAFF TGTGCCAGCAGCTTGGATCGCACAGGGGTGGTGGGAACTGAAGCTTTCTTT TRBD1 NA TRBJ1-1 TRBV5-8
CAWTLRTSSGHEQFF TGTGCCTGGACGCTACGGACTAGCTCGGGTCATGAGCAGTTCTTC TRBD2 NA TRBJ2-1 TRBV30
CASGRGAETGELFF TGTGCCAGCGGACGGGGGGCCGAGACCGGGGAGCTGTTTTTT NA NA TRBJ2-2 TRBV6-5
CASRGVLAMNTEAFF TGTGCCAGCAGGGGAGTCCTAGCAATGAACACTGAAGCTTTCTTT NA NA TRBJ1-1 TRBV6-1
CASSLVGTGGMSNQPQHF TGTGCCAGCAGCTTAGTTGGGACAGGGGGAATGAGCAATCAGCCCCAGCATTTT TRBD1 NA TRBJ1-5 TRBV7-9
CASRLAGGMGEQFF TGTGCCTCTCGCCTGGCGGGAGGTATGGGTGAGCAGTTCTTC TRBD2 NA TRBJ2-1 TRBV19
CASSLAPDRAYEQYF TGCGCCAGCAGCCTTGCCCCTGACAGAGCCTACGAGCAGTACTTC NA few TRBJ2-7 TRBV5-1
CSVEAPPRENYGYTF TGCAGCGTTGAAGCCCCACCGCGGGAGAACTATGGCTACACCTTC NA NA TRBJ1-2 TRBV29-1
CASSDGGVAKNIQYF TGCGCCAGCAGTGATGGCGGCGTAGCCAAAAACATTCAGTACTTC NA few TRBJ2-4 TRBV10-2
CAWSGTSAYNEQFF TGTGCCTGGTCCGGGACTAGCGCATACAATGAGCAGTTCTTC TRBD2 NA TRBJ2-1 TRBV30
CASSIDPDIAGGYTF TGTGCCAGTAGTATAGATCCGGACATAGCCGGTGGCTACACCTTC NA NA TRBJ1-2 TRBV19
CASSVGAGAVRETQYF TGTGCCAGCAGCGTAGGGGCTGGGGCAGTGCGGGAGACCCAGTACTTC NA NA TRBJ2-5 TRBV9
CASSLVQTYNEQFF TGTGCCAGCAGCTTGGTACAGACCTACAATGAGCAGTTCTTC NA once TRBJ2-1 TRBV5-4